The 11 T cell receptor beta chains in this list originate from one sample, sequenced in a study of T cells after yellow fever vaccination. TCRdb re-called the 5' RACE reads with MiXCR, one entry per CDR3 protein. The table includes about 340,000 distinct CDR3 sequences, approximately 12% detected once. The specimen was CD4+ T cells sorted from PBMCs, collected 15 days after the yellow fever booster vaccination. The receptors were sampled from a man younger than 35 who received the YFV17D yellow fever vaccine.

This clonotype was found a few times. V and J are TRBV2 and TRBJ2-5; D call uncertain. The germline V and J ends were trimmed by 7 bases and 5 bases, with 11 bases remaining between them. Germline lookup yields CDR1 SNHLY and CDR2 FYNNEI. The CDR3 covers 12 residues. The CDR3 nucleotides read TGTGCCAGCACCGGCGGTACTGAGACCCAGTACTTC. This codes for CASTGGTETQYF.

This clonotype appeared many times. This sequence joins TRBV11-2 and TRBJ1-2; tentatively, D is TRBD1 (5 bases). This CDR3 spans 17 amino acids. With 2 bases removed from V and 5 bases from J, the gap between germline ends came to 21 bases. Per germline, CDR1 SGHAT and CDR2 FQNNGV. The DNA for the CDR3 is TGTGCCAGCAGCTTAATGATAAGGGCCGGGGACCTGTATGGCTACACCTTC. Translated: CASSLMIRAGDLYGYTF.

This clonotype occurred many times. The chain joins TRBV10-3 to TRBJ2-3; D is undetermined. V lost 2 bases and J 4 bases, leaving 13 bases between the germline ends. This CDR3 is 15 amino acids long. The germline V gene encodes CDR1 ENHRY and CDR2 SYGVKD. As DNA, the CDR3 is TGTGCCATCAGTGAGCCGAATGCGAAGTCAGATACGCAGTATTTT. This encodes CAISEPNAKSDTQYF.

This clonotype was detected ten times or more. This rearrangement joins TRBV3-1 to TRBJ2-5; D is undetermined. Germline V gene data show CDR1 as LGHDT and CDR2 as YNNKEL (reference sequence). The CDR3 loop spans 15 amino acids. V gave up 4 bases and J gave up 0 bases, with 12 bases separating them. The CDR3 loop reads CASSPLARYQETQYF. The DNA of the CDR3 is TGTGCCAGCAGCCCGTTGGCGAGGTACCAAGAGACCCAGTACTTC.

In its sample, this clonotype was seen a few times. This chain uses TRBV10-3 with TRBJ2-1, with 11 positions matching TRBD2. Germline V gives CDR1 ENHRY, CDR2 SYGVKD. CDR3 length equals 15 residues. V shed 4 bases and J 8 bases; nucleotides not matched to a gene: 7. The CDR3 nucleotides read TGTGCCATCAGTGGACGTAGCGGGGGGGCAGATGAGCAGTTCTTC. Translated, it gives CAISGRSGGADEQFF.

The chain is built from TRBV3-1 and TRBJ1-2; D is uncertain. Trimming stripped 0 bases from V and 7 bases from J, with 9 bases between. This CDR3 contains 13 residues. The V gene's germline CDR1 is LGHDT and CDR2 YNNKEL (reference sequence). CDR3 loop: CASSQDLGFGYTF. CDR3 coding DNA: TGTGCCAGCAGCCAAGATTTGGGGTTTGGCTACACCTTC. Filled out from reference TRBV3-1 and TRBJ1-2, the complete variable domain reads DTAVSQTPKYLVTQMGNDKSIKCEQNLGHDTMYWYKQDSKKFLKIMFSYNNKELIINETVPNRFSPKSPDKAHLNLHINSLELGDSAVYFCASSQDLGFGYTFGSGTRLTVV.

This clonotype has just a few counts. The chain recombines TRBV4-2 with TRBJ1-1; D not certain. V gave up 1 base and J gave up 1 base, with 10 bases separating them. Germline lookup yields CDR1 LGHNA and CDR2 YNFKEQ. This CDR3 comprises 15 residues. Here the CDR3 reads CASSQGSAGNTEAFF. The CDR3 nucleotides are TGTGCCAGCAGCCAAGGCAGTGCGGGGAACACTGAAGCTTTCTTT.

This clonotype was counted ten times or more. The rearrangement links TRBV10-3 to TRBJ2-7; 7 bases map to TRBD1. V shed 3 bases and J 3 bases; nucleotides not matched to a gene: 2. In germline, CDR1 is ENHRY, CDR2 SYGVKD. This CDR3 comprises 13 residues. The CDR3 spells CAISDSGGYEQYF. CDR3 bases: TGTGCCATCAGTGACTCAGGGGGCTACGAGCAGTACTTC.

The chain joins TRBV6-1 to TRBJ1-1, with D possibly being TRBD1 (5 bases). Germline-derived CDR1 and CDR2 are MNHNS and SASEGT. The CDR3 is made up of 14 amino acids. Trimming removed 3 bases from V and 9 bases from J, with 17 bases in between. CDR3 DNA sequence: TGTGCCAGCAGTGAGGGCCTCCTGAGGGGTAAAGCTTTCTTT. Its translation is CASSEGLLRGKAFF.

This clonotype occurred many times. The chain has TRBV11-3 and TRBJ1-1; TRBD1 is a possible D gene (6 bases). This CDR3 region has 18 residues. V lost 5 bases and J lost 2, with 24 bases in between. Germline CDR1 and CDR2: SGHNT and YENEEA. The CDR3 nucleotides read TGTGCCAGCAGCCGCCCGGTCGACAGGTCGGGGACTAACACTGAAGCTTTCTTT. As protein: CASSRPVDRSGTNTEAFF.

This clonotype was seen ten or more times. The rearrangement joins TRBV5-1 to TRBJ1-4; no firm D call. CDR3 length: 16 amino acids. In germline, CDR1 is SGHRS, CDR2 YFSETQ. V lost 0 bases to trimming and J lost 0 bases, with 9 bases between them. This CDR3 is CASSLDSSATNEKLFF. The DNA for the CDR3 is TGCGCCAGCAGCTTGGACAGCTCTGCAACTAATGAAAAACTGTTTTTT. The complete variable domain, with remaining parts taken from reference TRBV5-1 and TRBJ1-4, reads KAGVTQTPRYLIKTRGQQVTLSCSPISGHRSVSWYQQTPGQGLQFLFEYFSETQRNKGNFPGRFSGRQFSNSRSEMNVSTLELGDSALYLCASSLDSSATNEKLFFGSGTQLSVL.